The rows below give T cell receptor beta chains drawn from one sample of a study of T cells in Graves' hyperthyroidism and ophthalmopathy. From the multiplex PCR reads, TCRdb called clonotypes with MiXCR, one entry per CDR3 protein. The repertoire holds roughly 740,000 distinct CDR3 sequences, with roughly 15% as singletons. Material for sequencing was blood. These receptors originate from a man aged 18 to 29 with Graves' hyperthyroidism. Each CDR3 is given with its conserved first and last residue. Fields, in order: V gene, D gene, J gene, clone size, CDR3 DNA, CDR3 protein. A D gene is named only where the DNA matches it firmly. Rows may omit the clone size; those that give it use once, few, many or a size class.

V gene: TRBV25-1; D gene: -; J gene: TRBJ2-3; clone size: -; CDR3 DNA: TGTGCCAGCAGTGACGGACTGCCGGAGACAGATACGCAGTATTTT; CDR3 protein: CASSDGLPETDTQYF
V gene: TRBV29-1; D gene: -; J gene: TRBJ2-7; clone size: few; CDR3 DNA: TGCAGCGTGAGACCGGGCAGCTCCTACGAGCAGTACTTC; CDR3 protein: CSVRPGSSYEQYF
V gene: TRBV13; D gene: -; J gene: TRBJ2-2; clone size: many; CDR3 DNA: TGTGCCAGCAGCTTCGACCCAGCGTTCGGGGAGCTGTTTTTT; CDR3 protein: CASSFDPAFGELFF
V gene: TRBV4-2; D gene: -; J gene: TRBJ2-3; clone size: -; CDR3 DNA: TGTGCCAGCAGCCAAGACCCCATCAGCACAGATACGCAGTATTTT; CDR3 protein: CASSQDPISTDTQYF
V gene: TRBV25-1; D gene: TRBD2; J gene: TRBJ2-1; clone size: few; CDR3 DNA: TGTGCCAGCAGTAAGACTAGCGGTCAGTACAATGAGCAGTTCTTC; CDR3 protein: CASSKTSGQYNEQFF
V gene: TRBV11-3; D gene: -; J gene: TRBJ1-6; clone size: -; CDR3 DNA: TGTGCCAGCAGCTTCTCCGAGAATAATTCACCCCTCCACTTT; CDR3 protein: CASSFSENNSPLHF
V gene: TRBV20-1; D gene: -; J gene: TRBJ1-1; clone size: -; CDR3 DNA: TGCAGTGCCCGAGCCGGGGGGGACACAAACACTGAAGCTTTCTTT; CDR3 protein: CSARAGGDTNTEAFF
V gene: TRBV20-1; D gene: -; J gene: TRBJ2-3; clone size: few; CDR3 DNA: TGCAGTGCTAGCCCCCTCGGGGATACGCAGTATTTT; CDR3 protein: CSASPLGDTQYF
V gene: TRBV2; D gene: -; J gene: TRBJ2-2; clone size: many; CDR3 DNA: TGTGCCAGCAGTCCACTTAGGATCCTCCCCCTATCCGGGGAGCTGTTTTTT; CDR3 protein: CASSPLRILPLSGELFF
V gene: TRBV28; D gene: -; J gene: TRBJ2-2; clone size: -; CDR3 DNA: TGTGCCAGCAGTTTCCGAGGATATATGAACACCGGGGAGCTGTTTTTT; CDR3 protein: CASSFRGYMNTGELFF
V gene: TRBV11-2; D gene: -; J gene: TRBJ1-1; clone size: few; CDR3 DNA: TGTGCCAGCAGCGGGGGTCGGAGGTTCGGCCCTGAAGCTTTCTTT; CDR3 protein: CASSGGRRFGPEAFF
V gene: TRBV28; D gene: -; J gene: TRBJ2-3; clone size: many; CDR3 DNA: TGTGCCAGCAGTTCCTGGGGGGAAACTAGCACAGATACGCAGTATTTT; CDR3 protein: CASSSWGETSTDTQYF
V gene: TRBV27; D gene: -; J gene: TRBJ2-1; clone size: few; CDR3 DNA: TGTGCCAGCAGTTTATACGGGCCTGGGGAGCAGTTCTTC; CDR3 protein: CASSLYGPGEQFF
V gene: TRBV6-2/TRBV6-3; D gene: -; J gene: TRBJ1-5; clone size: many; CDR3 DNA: TGTGCCAGCAGTTACTGGGATAGCAATCAGCCCCAGCATTTT; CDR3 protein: CASSYWDSNQPQHF
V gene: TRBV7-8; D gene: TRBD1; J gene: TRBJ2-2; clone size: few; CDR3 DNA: TGTGCCAGCAGCCCCGACAGGGGGGCCGGGGAGCTGTTTTTT; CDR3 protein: CASSPDRGAGELFF